The subject of this entry is one TCR beta chain. What it binds is not known. The record originates from a study of cytomegalovirus exposure and HLA in healthy donors. Study observations and caveats: Sequencing artifact likely explains a cluster of highly shared sequence variants. Of the V segments, some could not be distinguished, including TRBV6-2 and TRBV6-3, and were excluded. Reports indicate that TCR beta sequences accurately predicted the HLA-A and HLA-B alleles of most subjects.

Healthy bone marrow donors formed the donor group. 60 Vbeta and 13 Jbeta primers were used in PCR. Repertoires were generated with immunoSEQ multiplex PCR, while TCRdb's copy carries only in-frame clones and drops some. The sample shows a few hundred thousand clones, 80% to 95% of them seen only once. Trimming cost V 2 bases and J 8 bases; bases outside gene matches: 5. The CDR3 has 15 amino acids. The germline gives CDR1 SGHAT, CDR2 FQNNGV. This clonotype was obtained from a girl aged 2-15 years in good health and CMV-seronegative. What was sequenced was PBMCs. The chain joins TRBV11-2 to TRBJ1-4; the match to TRBD1 covers 10 bases. CDR3 DNA: TGTGCCAGCAGCTTATTAGGGACAGGGGAGGAAAAACTGTTTTTT. It specifies CASSLLGTGEEKLFF.